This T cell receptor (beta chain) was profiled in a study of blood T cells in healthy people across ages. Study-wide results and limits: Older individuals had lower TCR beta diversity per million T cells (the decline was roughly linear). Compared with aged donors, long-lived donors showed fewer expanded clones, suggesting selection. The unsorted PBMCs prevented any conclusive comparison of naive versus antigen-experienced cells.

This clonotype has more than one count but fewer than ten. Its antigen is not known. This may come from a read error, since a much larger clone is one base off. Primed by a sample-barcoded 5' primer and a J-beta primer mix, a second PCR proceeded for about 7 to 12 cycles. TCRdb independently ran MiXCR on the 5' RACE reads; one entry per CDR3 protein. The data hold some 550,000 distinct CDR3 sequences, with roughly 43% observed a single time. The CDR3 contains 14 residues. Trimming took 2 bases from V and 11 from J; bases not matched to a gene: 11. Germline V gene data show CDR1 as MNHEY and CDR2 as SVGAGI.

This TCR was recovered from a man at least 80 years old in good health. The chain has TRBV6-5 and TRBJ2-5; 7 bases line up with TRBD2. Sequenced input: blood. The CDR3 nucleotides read TGTGCCAGCAGTTACGGAGCGGGGAATAGGGAGCAGTACTTC. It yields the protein CASSYGAGNREQYF.